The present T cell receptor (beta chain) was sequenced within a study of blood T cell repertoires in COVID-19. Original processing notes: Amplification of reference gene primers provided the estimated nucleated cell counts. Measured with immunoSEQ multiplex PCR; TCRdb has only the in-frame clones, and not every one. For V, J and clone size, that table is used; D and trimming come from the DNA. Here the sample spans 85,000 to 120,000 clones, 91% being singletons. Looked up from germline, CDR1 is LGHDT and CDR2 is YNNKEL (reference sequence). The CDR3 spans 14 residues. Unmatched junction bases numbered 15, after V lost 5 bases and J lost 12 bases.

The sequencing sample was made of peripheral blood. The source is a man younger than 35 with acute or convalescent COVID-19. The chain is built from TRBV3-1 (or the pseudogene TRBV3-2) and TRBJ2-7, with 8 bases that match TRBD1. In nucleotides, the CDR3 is TGTGCCAGCAGCTCGACAGGGGCCCCGATCAGGGCGTACTTC. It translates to CASSSTGAPIRAYF.